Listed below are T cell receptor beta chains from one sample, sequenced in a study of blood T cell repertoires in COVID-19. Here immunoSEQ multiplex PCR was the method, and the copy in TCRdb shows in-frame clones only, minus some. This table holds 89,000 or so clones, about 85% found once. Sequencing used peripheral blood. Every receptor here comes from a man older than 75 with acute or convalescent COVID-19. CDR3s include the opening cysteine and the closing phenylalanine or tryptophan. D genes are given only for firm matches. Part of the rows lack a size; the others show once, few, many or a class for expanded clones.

CASSFWPPPGHSYEQYF TGTGCCAGCAGCTTCTGGCCACCCCCGGGACATAGCTACGAGCAGTACTTC TRBV11-2 NA NA TRBJ2-7
CASSLKRRETQYF TGTGCCAGCAGCTTAAAGCGACGAGAGACCCAGTACTTC TRBV7-3 NA NA TRBJ2-5
CASRDRGLGTEAFF TGTGCCAGTAGAGACAGGGGCCTAGGCACTGAAGCTTTCTTT TRBV19 TRBD1 NA TRBJ1-1
CASSLAGGRNTGELFF TGTGCCAGCAGCTTGGCGGGGGGGAGGAACACCGGGGAGCTGTTTTTT TRBV5-5 TRBD2 NA TRBJ2-2
CASSPEVKSEAFF TGTGCCAGCAGCCCTGAGGTCAAGAGTGAAGCTTTCTTT TRBV11-1 NA NA TRBJ1-1
CASSLGRGTISYEQYF TGTGCCAGCAGCTTAGGTAGGGGGACAATATCCTACGAGCAGTACTTC TRBV7-2 NA NA TRBJ2-7
CASSTNTGELFF TGTGCCAGCAGCACTAACACCGGGGAGCTGTTTTTT TRBV6-2/TRBV6-3 NA NA TRBJ2-2
CASSKELAGTGELFF TGCGCCAGCAGCAAGGAATTAGCGGGAACCGGGGAGCTGTTTTTT TRBV5-1 TRBD2 NA TRBJ2-2
CASSQTGTTYEQYF TGCGCCAGCAGCCAAACGGGAACTACCTACGAGCAGTACTTC TRBV4-1 NA NA TRBJ2-7
CASSYRQSEKLFF TGTGCCAGCAGTTACCGACAGTCTGAAAAACTGTTTTTT TRBV6-6 NA NA TRBJ1-4
CASTPRGNEQFF TGTGCCAGCACCCCCCGGGGTAATGAGCAGTTCTTC TRBV12-3/TRBV12-4 NA NA TRBJ2-1
CASSVGGVSNQPQHF TGTGCCAGCAGTGTTGGGGGGGTTAGCAATCAGCCCCAGCATTTT TRBV2 NA NA TRBJ1-5
CASSFDRGRAFF TGTGCCAGCAGCTTCGACCGGGGGAGGGCTTTCTTT TRBV5-5 NA few TRBJ1-1
CASSPADRNYGYTF TGTGCCAGCAGCCCCGCGGACAGGAACTATGGCTACACCTTC TRBV7-9 TRBD1 once TRBJ1-2
CASSSVETQYF TGTGCCAGCAGTTCAGTGGAGACCCAGTACTTC TRBV6-5 NA NA TRBJ2-5
CASSSSTDQPQHF TGTGCCAGCTCATCTTCGACTGATCAGCCCCAGCATTTT TRBV18 NA NA TRBJ1-5